The table lists the clone carrying this T cell receptor (beta chain) with a few counts. What it binds is not known. These data belong to a study of early T cells in non-severe SARS-CoV-2 infection. Overall study results and limits: Missing private and CD4 specificities, VDJdb matching favored anti-spike CD8 responses.

The CDR3 extends over 14 amino acids. CDR1 is DFQATT, CDR2 SNEGSKA, per germline (reference sequence). Trimming took 5 bases from V and 5 from J; bases not matched to a gene: 4. In the library, individual cDNA molecules carried attached unique molecular identifiers. TCRdb itself ran the 5' RACE reads through MiXCR, one entry per CDR3 protein. The sample consists of some 82,000 distinct CDR3 sequences, about an eighth of them appearing once. The chain combines TRBV20-1 with TRBJ1-6; 9 nucleotides align to TRBD1. This TCR was sampled from an adult who was a healthcare worker with PCR-confirmed SARS-CoV-2 infection or an uninfected control (not recorded which). The source material was whole blood. The CDR3 bases are TGCAGTGCTGCCAGACAGGGGGATAATTCACCCCTCCACTTT. Translation gives CSAARQGDNSPLHF.